A single sample gave rise to the 9 T cell receptor beta chains below, sequenced in a study of blood T cell repertoires in COVID-19. Assay: immunoSEQ multiplex PCR; the TCRdb copy retains only in-frame clones and omits some. The sample lists 200,000 to 250,000 clones; roughly 88% were seen once. Sequenced input: PBMCs or T cells enriched from blood (not recorded which). These receptors originate from a woman aged 30 to 39 who had been exposed to COVID-19.

This clone was observed a single time. The gene calls are TRBV7-2 and TRBJ1-1, with 7 bases fitting TRBD1. V lost 5 bases and J lost 7; bases outside the gene matches: 4. CDR3 length: 12 residues. Looked up from germline, CDR1 is SGHTA and CDR2 is FQGNSA. CDR3 residues: CASSRDSFEAFF. DNA of the CDR3: TGTGCCAGCAGCCGGGACAGCTTTGAAGCTTTCTTT.

The chain links TRBV6-5 to TRBJ1-1; D may be TRBD1 (6 bases). The germline V and J ends were trimmed by 10 bases and 1 base, with 13 bases remaining between them. Germline values: CDR1 MNHEY, CDR2 SVGAGI. The CDR3 loop spans 13 amino acids. This chain's CDR3 is CATRRGPNTEAFF. In DNA, the CDR3 is TGTGCCACTCGGCGGGGGCCGAACACTGAAGCTTTCTTT.

This chain links TRBV29-1 with TRBJ2-1; 14 bases line up with TRBD2. Trimming cost V 3 bases and J 2 bases; bases outside gene matches: 3. The CDR3 sequence is 16 residues long. Per the germline V gene, CDR1 is SQVTM and CDR2 is ANQGSEA. CDR3 protein: CSVETSGRAPYNEQFF. CDR3 DNA: TGCAGCGTTGAGACTAGCGGGAGGGCCCCCTACAATGAGCAGTTCTTC.

The CDR3 spells CASSVAGVVRGEQFF. CDR3 DNA sequence: TGTGCCAGCAGCGTAGCGGGAGTAGTTCGAGGTGAGCAGTTCTTC. The chain employs TRBV9 and TRBJ2-1; D may be TRBD2 (6 bases). The CDR3 sequence is 15 residues long. CDR1 is SGDLS and CDR2 is YYNGEE in the germline V gene. V lost 0 bases and J 9 bases, leaving 16 bases between the germline ends.

V and J are TRBV12-3 or TRBV12-4 and TRBJ1-5; TRBD1 might be the D (6 bases). V dropped 10 bases and J dropped 4 bases, with 14 bases sitting between them. The CDR3 covers 13 residues. CDR3 residues: CATTGFGNQPQHF. The CDR3 region has the DNA TGTGCCACCACAGGGTTCGGTAATCAGCCCCAGCATTTT.

The chain couples TRBV2 to TRBJ1-1, with D maybe TRBD1 (6 bases). Per the germline V gene, CDR1 is SNHLY and CDR2 is FYNNEI. There are 11 residues in the CDR3. V lost 6 bases and J lost 7, with 9 bases in between. CDR3 DNA sequence: TGTGCCAGCAGGGGACACTATGAAGCTTTCTTT. This gives the protein CASRGHYEAFF.

The chain is built from TRBV6-5 and TRBJ1-1, with D tentatively TRBD1 (5 bases). The CDR3 has 14 residues. Germline loops: CDR1 MNHEY, CDR2 SVGAGI. V lost 7 bases to trimming and J lost 0 bases, with 12 bases between them. CDR3 sequence reads: CASKAQGMNTEAFF. CDR3 DNA: TGTGCCAGCAAGGCCCAGGGTATGAACACTGAAGCTTTCTTT.

The chain joins TRBV7-3 to TRBJ2-1; 7 bases agree with TRBD2. J lost 5 bases, V lost 4 bases, and 8 bases had no gene match. The CDR3 spans 15 residues. Looked up from germline, CDR1 is SGHTA and CDR2 is FQGTGA. CDR3 loop: CASSSSGGHHNEQFF. The CDR3 DNA reads TGTGCCAGCAGCTCTTCGGGAGGCCACCACAATGAGCAGTTCTTC. Full variable domain (remainder filled in from reference TRBV7-3 and TRBJ2-1): GAGVSQTPSNKVTEKGKYVELRCDPISGHTALYWYRQSLGQGPEFLIYFQGTGAADDSGLPNDRFFAVRPEGSVSTLKIQRTERGDSAVYLCASSSSGGHHNEQFFGPGTRLTVL.

V usage is TRBV19 and J usage is TRBJ1-2; TRBD1 matches 9 bases. The CDR3 has 16 amino acids. V was clipped by 6 bases and J by 4 bases; unmatched bases: 12. Per germline, CDR1 LNHDA and CDR2 SQIVND (reference sequence). CDR3 region: CASRPSWGQGTYGYTF. CDR3 nucleotide sequence: TGTGCCAGTAGACCATCATGGGGACAGGGTACCTATGGCTACACCTTC.